One and the same sample provided the 12 T cell receptor beta chains below, sequenced in a study of graft-versus-host responses after intestinal transplantation. Processing was applied to graft tissue in order to liberate intraepithelial and lamina propria lymphocytes. Some clones are missing from TCRdb's copy, which holds only in-frame ones; the method was immunoSEQ multiplex PCR. The data hold around 15,000 clones, with around three quarters observed a single time. The source material was ileum tissue, sampled roughly 460 days after intestinal transplant. The origin of the receptors is a human patient who received an intestinal transplant, so some T cells may come from the graft donor.

The chain couples TRBV4-1 to TRBJ2-3, with D perhaps TRBD1 or TRBD2 (6 bases each). Germline CDR1 is MGHRA and CDR2 is YSYEKL. The V end lost 4 bases, the J end lost 5 bases, and 22 bases lay between the germline ends. The CDR3 has 17 amino acids. The CDR3 DNA is TGCGCCAGCAGCCTCTTCCCCCAAGGAGGAGGGGGAGATACGCAGTATTTT. This encodes CASSLFPQGGGGDTQYF.

This clone was counted only a few times. This chain uses TRBV5-1 with TRBJ2-5; D is perhaps TRBD2 (6 bases). V lost 2 bases and J 5 bases, leaving 22 bases between the germline ends. Germline V gene data show CDR1 as SGHRS and CDR2 as YFSETQ. The CDR3 runs to 17 residues. The CDR3 loop reads CASSLGEDGREGETQYF. The CDR3 DNA is TGCGCCAGCAGCTTAGGGGAGGACGGTCGCGAGGGGGAGACCCAGTACTTC.

This chain links TRBV7-9 with TRBJ2-7, with 8 bases aligning to TRBD1. The CDR3 loop spans 16 amino acids. Unmatched junction bases numbered 10, after V lost 1 base and J lost 5 bases. Germline V lookup: CDR1 SEHNR, CDR2 FQNEAQ (reference sequence). The DNA of the CDR3 is TGTGCCAGCAGCTTAGATTCTTCAGGGGGCCTGGACGAGCAGTACTTC. It encodes CASSLDSSGGLDEQYF.

The genes are TRBV7-6 and TRBJ1-2; D not resolved. The V gene lost 4 bases and the J gene lost 0 bases, with 6 bases spanning the gap. This CDR3 has 13 residues. Germline values: CDR1 SGHVS, CDR2 FNYEAQ. The CDR3 nucleotides read TGTGCCAGCAGCTCTAGAGCTAACTATGGCTACACCTTC. Translation gives CASSSRANYGYTF.

In this sample, this clone turned up once. This chain joins TRBV6-6 and TRBJ2-3, with 14 bases aligning to TRBD2. Germline V gives CDR1 MNHNY, CDR2 SVGAGI (reference sequence). The CDR3 length is 16 residues. The trim removed 0 bases at V and 5 bases at J, leaving 1 base unmatched. The CDR3 loop is CASSYSGTSGGDTQYF. The CDR3 DNA follows: TGTGCCAGCAGTTACTCTGGGACTAGCGGGGGAGATACGCAGTATTTT.

Only a few counts were recorded for this clone. V is TRBV7-9 and J is TRBJ2-7; 9 bases are shared with TRBD2. The CDR3 extends over 15 amino acids. V shed 2 bases, J shed 5 bases, and the junction held 7 bases outside the gene matches. Germline loops: CDR1 SEHNR, CDR2 FQNEAQ (reference sequence). The CDR3 sequence is CASSLRGGGPDEQYF. CDR3 DNA sequence: TGTGCCAGCAGCTTACGCGGGGGGGGCCCCGACGAGCAGTACTTC.

The V gene is TRBV11-2, the J gene TRBJ1-2, with 7 positions matching TRBD1. Germline CDR1 is SGHAT and CDR2 is FQNNGV. V lost 5 bases, J lost 5 bases, and 5 bases stayed unmatched. CDR3 length equals 13 residues. The CDR3 protein is CASSPGTVYGYTF. CDR3 coding DNA: TGTGCCAGCAGCCCTGGGACAGTATATGGCTACACCTTC.

V gene TRBV13 combines with J gene TRBJ2-5; D is perhaps TRBD2 (5 bases). The CDR3 contains 16 residues. Looked up from germline, CDR1 is PRHDT and CDR2 is FYEKMQ (reference sequence). The ends were cut back, 5 bases at V and 4 bases at J, with 20 bases in the middle. CDR3 in amino acids: CASSSGSSIRVETQYF. The CDR3 DNA follows: TGTGCCAGCAGCAGCGGATCTAGTATTCGGGTAGAGACCCAGTACTTC.

This rearrangement joins TRBV29-1 to TRBJ2-3; 15 bases are shared with TRBD2. The CDR3 runs 14 residues. With 7 bases clipped from V and 3 bases from J, the junction kept 2 bases outside the gene matches. Germline CDR1 SQVTM, CDR2 ANQGSEA. CDR3 sequence: CSAGLAGGTDTQYF. The CDR3 coding sequence is TGCAGCGCGGGACTAGCGGGGGGAACAGATACGCAGTATTTT.

This clone was observed a single time. The chain employs TRBV5-4 and TRBJ2-5; 7 bases fit TRBD1. The J call may be mistaken, given a closer DNA end match to TRBJ2-7. CDR3 length: 15 amino acids. In germline, CDR1 is SGHNT, CDR2 YYREEE (reference sequence). CDR3 bases: TGTGCCAGCAGCTTGGACAGGGGAAGCTCCTACGAGCAGTACTTC. This codes for CASSLDRGSSYEQYF.

The chain links TRBV29-1 to TRBJ2-3, with 9 bases aligning to TRBD2. The CDR3 is 15 residues long. V lost 4 bases, J lost 3 bases, and 8 bases stayed unmatched. The germline CDR1 and CDR2 sequences are SQVTM and ANQGSEA. The chain's CDR3 is CSVGPTSGRTDTQYF. In nucleotides, the CDR3 is TGCAGCGTTGGGCCGACTAGCGGACGGACAGATACGCAGTATTTT.

The rearrangement uses TRBV19 and TRBJ1-5; maybe TRBD1 (6 bases). The CDR3 covers 14 residues. From germline, CDR1 is LNHDA and CDR2 SQIVND (reference sequence). V was shortened by 9 bases and J by 0 bases, with 12 bases between the two germline ends. CDR3 DNA sequence: TGTGCCAGCAGGGACATGAATAGCAATCAGCCCCAGCATTTT. This codes for CASRDMNSNQPQHF. The complete variable domain, with remaining parts taken from reference TRBV19 and TRBJ1-5, reads DGGITQSPKYLFRKEGQNVTLSCEQNLNHDAMYWYRQDPGQGLRLIYYSQIVNDFQKGDIAEGYSVSREKKESFPLTVTSAQKNPTAFYLCASRDMNSNQPQHFGDGTRLSIL.